The text below deals with one T cell receptor beta chain. The antigen it recognizes is unknown. No base quality values were provided; no much bigger clone lies one nucleotide off. Healthy HIV-negative adults with no recently reported acute infections or vaccinations were included as donors. All donors were Caucasian adults living in Nashville, Tennessee, USA. CD4+ T cells were enriched through magnetic negative selection, after which naive cells were positively selected on CD45RA and the remaining negative fraction served as the memory subset. Blood was collected by leukapheresis, and PBMCs were isolated by Ficoll-Histopaque density gradient centrifugation and then cryopreserved in liquid nitrogen vapor phase. Analytical flow cytometry was used to check the purity and quantity of every magnetically sorted T cell population. Genomic DNA was isolated from each sorted fraction and quantified by UV absorbance on a Nanodrop 2000c.

V is reduced by 5 bases and J by 2 bases, leaving a spacing of 13 bases between them. The germline V gene supplies CDR1 SNHLY and CDR2 FYNNEI. The CDR3 covers 15 residues, taking in both the cysteine and the phenylalanine. Only the CDR3 DNA is retained, 45 bases long and in frame from the first base. Using the deep immunoSEQ assay, multiplex PCR amplified TCR CDR3 regions from genomic DNA. Extracted genomic DNA from each cell subset was spread evenly across all wells of several immunoSEQ 96-well plates, with each plate serving as a replicate. Each replicate PCR for sorted subsets received 200 ng genomic DNA, equal to tens of thousands of T cell genomes. The purified libraries were quantified using a Qubit 3.0 fluorometer, sized with a Bioanalyzer 2100, and then quantified again using the KAPA Library Quantification kit. A separate single-read 150-cycle Illumina NextSeq 550 flow cell was used to sequence each immunoSEQ 96-well plate. Concerning the study's data processing: Because the immunoSEQ output held only junctional sequences and lacked quality scores, the filtering could not match the filtering applied to full-length reads. To assign V/J genes and CDR3, sequences were annotated using PyIR, a Python wrapper for IgBLAST v1.9, with IMGT germline references. Reads with weak V/J assignments (E-value above 1e-6), missing CDR3, stop codons, out-of-frame junctions, or ambiguous translated residues were removed. A V3J clonotype was defined by an identical inferred V gene, J gene, and CDR3 amino acid sequence. To compute the percentage overlap between repertoires, the number of shared unique clonotypes was divided by the size of the smaller repertoire. Repertoire richness was assessed with RTK rarefaction, the Chao1 estimator, and Recon v2.1 estimates of unobserved clonotypes. For all TCRbeta clonotypes obtained by the gDNA method from a handful of donors, generation probabilities were computed with OLGA. TCRdb provides this immuneACCESS table in a form limited to in-frame rearrangements. Some clones are lacking; in checked studies, under half of them reflect an unresolved V gene, and why the rest are absent is not known. V, J and clone size are those of that table, while D and trimming were read from the DNA. The sample contains millions of clones, 80% to 95% of them found a single time. The ten largest clones take up 0.39% of the sample.

The sample comes from a study of shared clonotypes between healthy human individuals (dated by TCRdb to the early 2020s). General notes on the study: A few men and two women, aged 18 to 49 years, made up the cohort. For each donor, CD4 naive and CD4 memory were each given three plates, CD8 naive was given two plates, and CD8 memory was given one plate. Per donor, leukapheresis produced somewhere between about 0.9 and 9.5 billion PBMCs. Libraries were prepared and TCR repertoires were sequenced by different laboratories using diverse techniques, in order to increase sequencing depth and limit assay-specific biases. Blood TCR repertoires of roughly 5 healthy adults were deeply sequenced to estimate repertoire size and the extent of clonotype sharing between individuals. The research as a whole found: Pairwise subsampling indicated that sequencing depth was expected to affect the degree of clonotype sharing among donors. Sharing across several donors was observed for approximately 5% of naive CD4, about 3.2% of naive CD8, 2% to 2.5% of memory CD4, and roughly 0.4% of memory CD8 clonotypes. Because the study included a small number of donors, the genetic and exposure-history diversity represented was limited. Compared with non-shared clonotypes, clonotypes shared by all four sorted-subset donors had higher generation probabilities. Rarefaction of sorted-subset datasets indicated incomplete sequencing despite the large sequencing depth. Sampling was restricted to blood, and TCR repertoires in tissues likely differ from the TCR repertoires found in blood. Naive subsets generally had larger estimated clonotype richness than memory subsets did.

This receptor was obtained from a man between 18 and 29 years old in good health. Some clones in this sample may be carry-over from other donors' samples. The sequenced material came from naive CD4+ T cells from PBMCs. The cell subset or site label for this specimen denotes: CD45RA+ positively selected. The chain was built from TRBV2 and TRBJ1-5; 6 matching bases give a weak D call of TRBD1. The base sequence is TGTGCCAGCAGTCCACAGGGTCCGGGCAATCAGCCCCAGCATTTT. This encodes CASSPQGPGNQPQHF. The full variable domain, with segments outside the CDR3 supplied by the reference TRBV2 and TRBJ1-5 proteins, appears as EPEVTQTPSHQVTQMGQEVILRCVPISNHLYFYWYRQILGQKVEFLVSFYNNEISEKSEIFDDQFSVERPDGSNFTLKIRSTKLEDSAMYFCASSPQGPGNQPQHFGDGTRLSIL.